The entry below describes one TCR beta chain. The data were taken from a study of blood T cell repertoires in COVID-19. Across the whole study: PBMCs, B-cell-depleted T cells, or T cells provided the cDNA or gDNA that made up the material.

Germline lookup yields CDR1 LGHNT and CDR2 FRNRAP. This CDR3 contains 18 residues. V shed 5 bases and J 2 bases; nucleotides not matched to a gene: 15. Sequencing was performed with immunoSEQ multiplex PCR; in TCRdb, only in-frame clones are kept and a portion is missing. The table has 130,000 or so clones, 70% to 90% seen once. This clonotype originated in a woman aged 45-65 years who had recovered from COVID-19. The sample was peripheral blood. The chain is built from TRBV12-5 and TRBJ2-3, with TRBD2 identical over 8 bases. CDR3 protein: CASGRGGQSRRYTDTQYF. Here the CDR3 DNA reads TGTGCTAGTGGTCGCGGGGGGCAATCCCGACGATACACAGATACGCAGTATTTT.